This TCR beta chain was obtained from a study of blood T cell repertoires in COVID-19. V was clipped by 4 bases and J by 3 bases; unmatched bases: 7. CDR3 size: 16 residues. Germline CDR1 MNHNS, CDR2 SASEGT. Participants were aged about 18 to 100 years, lived in 24 US areas, and enrolled virtually. The protocol was immunoSEQ multiplex PCR, while the TCRdb copy is restricted to in-frame clones and leaves out a portion. The table includes 150,000 to 200,000 clones, approximately 80% detected once. The rearrangement links TRBV6-1 to TRBJ2-3, with 10 bases aligning to TRBD1. Sequencing used PBMCs or T cells enriched from blood (not recorded which). The clonotype was recovered from a woman aged 55-75 years who had recovered from COVID-19. The chain's CDR3 is CASSVTGTGVTDTQYF. CDR3 bases: TGTGCCAGCAGTGTAACCGGGACAGGGGTGACAGATACGCAGTATTTT.